The present entry profiles one T cell receptor beta chain with its context. Its specific antigen is unknown. Base qualities were left out, and no much larger clone turns up one base away. The immunoSEQ Assay, a bias-controlled multiplex PCR, was used to amplify TCRbeta CDR3 regions from genomic DNA. Concerning the study's data processing: The number of nucleated cells in each sample was estimated from the amplification of reference gene primers within the assay. To quantify the absolute abundance of each unique TCRbeta CDR3 rearrangement, sequence reads were collapsed and filtered. For each sample, productive Simpson clonality was calculated as the square root of Simpson's diversity index over productive rearrangements. What TCRdb holds here is the immuneACCESS table cut down to in-frame rearrangements. Part of the clones is not present; checked against another copy, under half of the missing clones reflect an unresolved V gene, and the others are unexplained. That table is the source of V, J and clone size, and D and trimming were worked out from the DNA. In all, the sample holds roughly 32,000 clones, and 60% to 80% of those were seen once. The top ten constitute roughly 16% of the sample.

Sequences LGHDT (CDR1) and YNNKEL (CDR2) are obtained from the germline V gene (reference sequence). Trimming takes 0 bases from V and 2 bases from J, and the germline ends sit 11 bases apart. The CDR3 spans 15 residues, from the cysteine through the phenylalanine. Of all the DNA, just the CDR3 is kept, 45 bases in frame from base 1. The data belong to a study of blood T cell repertoires in COVID-19 (TCRdb year 2020). Regarding the complete study: Collaborator samples came from the United States, Italy and Spain and covered acute and convalescent phases of COVID-19. HLA class I and class II types, where available, came from metadata supplied by the sample provider rather than from assay-based typing. Samples were obtained from the ongoing ImmuneRACE study (first 160 participants) and from some 1,300 subjects provided by 6 global collaborators. The material from the prospective study consisted of cDNA or gDNA derived from T cells, B-cell-depleted T cells, or PBMCs. Deeply sampled blood TCRbeta repertoires from subjects exposed to, actively infected with, or recovered from COVID-19 were included in the dataset. The repertoires were made available in a free public database intended to serve as a resource for research on the immune response to SARS-CoV-2. The sample metadata nearly always contained a de-identified subject ID, COVID-19 status, age in years and sex.

Collaborating institutions collected whole blood in K2EDTA tubes following their own protocols. For TCRbeta analysis, collaborators shipped samples as frozen whole blood, isolated PBMCs, or DNA extracted from either of those sample types. The research as a whole found: Clinical and demographic metadata were provided uncurated, with the amount varying by source and participant.

Recombination linked TRBV3-1 (or the pseudogene TRBV3-2) to TRBJ2-7; no D gene is confidently identified. This receptor was obtained from a human donor in a cohort sampled during active COVID-19. The sequencing input was peripheral blood. The DNA reads TGTGCCAGCAGCCAAGAGGGCGTGGGCACCTACGAGCAGTACTTC. This is translated as CASSQEGVGTYEQYF.